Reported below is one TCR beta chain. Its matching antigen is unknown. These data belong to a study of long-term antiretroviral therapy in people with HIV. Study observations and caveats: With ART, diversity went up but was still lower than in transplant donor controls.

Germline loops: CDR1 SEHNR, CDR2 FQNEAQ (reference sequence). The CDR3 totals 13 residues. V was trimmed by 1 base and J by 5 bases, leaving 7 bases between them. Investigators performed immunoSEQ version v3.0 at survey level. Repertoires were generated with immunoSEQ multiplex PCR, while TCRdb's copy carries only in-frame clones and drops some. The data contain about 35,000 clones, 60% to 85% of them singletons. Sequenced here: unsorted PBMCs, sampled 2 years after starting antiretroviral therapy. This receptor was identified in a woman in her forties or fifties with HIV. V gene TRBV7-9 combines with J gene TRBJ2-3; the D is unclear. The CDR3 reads CASSLDGRDTQYF. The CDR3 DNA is TGTGCCAGCAGCTTAGATGGCCGAGATACGCAGTATTTT.